The 22 T cell receptor beta chains listed next were all sequenced from one sample in a study of patients and donors after allogeneic stem cell transplantation. TCRdb passed the RT-PCR reads through MiXCR, listing each CDR3 protein once. The sample lists some 960,000 distinct CDR3 sequences, approximately 19% occurring once. Sequencing was done on a sample of blood, either unsorted or a sorted T cell fraction (not recorded which). Receptors were obtained from a human donor who was either an allogeneic HSCT recipient or a stem cell or donor lymphocyte infusion donor (not recorded which). It is not recorded whose cells these are; they may come from a transplant donor.

This clonotype was counted only a few times. V is TRBV7-9 and J is TRBJ2-1; D is ambiguous. CDR3 length equals 14 residues. CDR1 is SEHNR and CDR2 is FQNEAQ in the germline V gene (reference sequence). Trimming pared 5 bases from V and 2 bases from J, leaving 10 bases between. The CDR3 sequence is CASSPRSPYNEQFF. In DNA, the CDR3 is TGTGCCAGCAGCCCTCGGTCGCCCTACAATGAGCAGTTCTTC. Full variable domain (outside the CDR3, taken from reference TRBV7-9 and TRBJ2-1): DTGVSQNPRHKITKRGQNVTFRCDPISEHNRLYWYRQTLGQGPEFLTYFQNEAQLEKSRLLSDRFSAERPKGSFSTLEIQRTEQGDSAMYLCASSPRSPYNEQFFGPGTRLTVL.

This chain joins TRBV2 and TRBJ2-1; 10 nucleotides agree with TRBD2. The germline CDR1 and CDR2 sequences are SNHLY and FYNNEI. The junction had 3 bases not matched to a gene; V was cut back by 4 bases and J by 6 bases. CDR3 length: 14 residues. The CDR3 here is CASSGAGGINEQFF. CDR3 DNA: TGTGCCAGCAGTGGAGCGGGAGGGATCAATGAGCAGTTCTTC.

This clonotype occurred many times. The chain combines TRBV12-3 or TRBV12-4 with TRBJ2-7; TRBD1 agrees at 9 bases. CDR3 size: 15 residues. V was clipped by 5 bases and J by 1 base; unmatched bases: 6. CDR3 amino acids: CASSPGTGKSYEQYF. The CDR3 DNA sequence: TGTGCCAGCAGTCCTGGGACAGGGAAATCCTACGAGCAGTACTTC.

This sequence joins TRBV9 and TRBJ2-5; D tentatively fits TRBD1 or TRBD2 (6 bases each). Trimming left V 0 bases short and J 4 bases short, with 10 bases between. Germline V gene lookup returns CDR1 SGDLS and CDR2 YYNGEE. The CDR3 consists of 14 residues. CDR3 bases: TGTGCCAGCAGCGTAGAGGGGGGCGCAGAGACCCAGTACTTC. This sequence encodes CASSVEGGAETQYF.

The V and J genes are TRBV6-1 and TRBJ2-7; D might be TRBD2 (5 bases). V shed 1 base and J shed 6 bases, with 10 bases lying between them. Germline CDR1 is MNHNS and CDR2 is SASEGT. The CDR3 length is 13 residues. Written as DNA, the CDR3 is TGTGCCAGCAGTGAAGATCTCAGCGGCGAGCAGTACTTC. This encodes CASSEDLSGEQYF.

This clonotype was counted a few times. This sequence joins TRBV5-6 and TRBJ2-5; 10 positions agree with TRBD2. J gave up 5 bases and V 4 bases, and 5 bases lay outside the gene matches. This CDR3 is built from 14 residues. Germline values: CDR1 SGHDT, CDR2 YYEEEE. The CDR3 is CASSQAGGLETQYF. The CDR3 DNA reads TGTGCCAGCAGCCAAGCGGGGGGGCTGGAGACCCAGTACTTC.

There are many counts of this clonotype. The V call is TRBV2, the J call TRBJ2-7, with 8 nucleotides matching TRBD1. Germline lookup yields CDR1 SNHLY and CDR2 FYNNEI. The CDR3 sequence is 13 residues long. V was clipped by 7 bases and J by 2 bases; unmatched bases: 4. The DNA for the CDR3 is TGTGCCAGCAATGGACAGGGACCCTACGAGCAGTACTTC. Translated: CASNGQGPYEQYF.

This clonotype was counted a few times. This chain joins TRBV7-7 and TRBJ2-2, with 12 positions matching TRBD2. V dropped 5 bases and J dropped 5; count of bases not matched to a gene: 9. CDR3 length equals 17 residues. Germline V gene lookup returns CDR1 SSHAT and CDR2 FNYEAQ (reference sequence). CDR3 loop: CASSSRLAGDDTGELFF. DNA for the CDR3: TGTGCCAGCAGCAGCAGACTAGCGGGAGACGATACCGGGGAGCTGTTTTTT.

At least ten counts were recorded for this clonotype. This sequence joins TRBV27 and TRBJ2-2, with 7 bases identical to TRBD1. There are 18 residues in the CDR3. Per the germline V gene, CDR1 is MNHEY and CDR2 is SMNVEV (reference sequence). Trimming at V came to 3 bases and at J to 3 bases, leaving 13 bases not matched to a gene. In nucleotides, the CDR3 is TGTGCCAGCAGTTTGGCAGAAACAGGGGTGTCGGACACCGGGGAGCTGTTTTTT. Amino acids: CASSLAETGVSDTGELFF.

This clonotype was counted a few times. The CDR3 reads CSQGQGYGYTF. CDR3 nucleotides: TGCAGTCAAGGACAGGGCTATGGCTACACCTTC. This chain joins TRBV20-1 and TRBJ1-2; 8 positions match TRBD1. With 8 bases clipped from V and 4 bases from J, the junction kept 3 bases outside the gene matches. The CDR3 is 11 amino acids. Germline CDR1 DFQATT, CDR2 SNEGSKA (reference sequence).

This clonotype was detected only a few times. This chain joins TRBV12-3 or TRBV12-4 and TRBJ1-6; D is unclear. The V end was cut by 3 bases, the J end by 0 bases, with 12 bases between. CDR3 length equals 17 residues. In DNA, the CDR3 is TGTGCCAGCAGTTTGGCAGGTATAAACTCCTATAATTCACCCCTCCACTTT. It translates to CASSLAGINSYNSPLHF.

The sample holds a few counts of this clonotype. CDR3 loop: CASSSDWREQYF. Written as DNA, the CDR3 is TGCGCCAGCAGCTCGGACTGGAGGGAGCAGTACTTC. The V and J genes are TRBV5-1 and TRBJ2-7, with D possibly matching TRBD2 (5 bases). Germline V lookup: CDR1 SGHRS, CDR2 YFSETQ. With 3 bases removed from V and 7 bases from J, the gap between germline ends came to 11 bases. This CDR3 contains 12 residues.

The sample holds a few counts of this clonotype. The chain recombines TRBV4-1 with TRBJ1-2, with D unresolved. Germline V lookup: CDR1 MGHRA, CDR2 YSYEKL. V gave up 1 base and J gave up 1 base, with 10 bases separating them. The CDR3 length is 15 residues. CDR3 protein: CASSQVVVFNYGYTF. CDR3 DNA: TGCGCCAGCAGCCAAGTTGTGGTCTTTAACTATGGCTACACCTTC.

The V gene is TRBV4-1, the J gene TRBJ2-7; D perhaps matches TRBD2 (6 bases). Per germline, CDR1 MGHRA and CDR2 YSYEKL. Trimming removed 0 bases at V and 0 bases at J, with 9 bases between. The CDR3 loop spans 15 amino acids. The CDR3 reads CASSQDQDYSYEQYF. CDR3 sequence (DNA): TGCGCCAGCAGCCAAGATCAGGACTACTCCTACGAGCAGTACTTC.

The V call is TRBV6-2 or TRBV6-3, the J call TRBJ2-3; D assignment may be TRBD1 or TRBD2 (5 bases each). V shed 5 bases and J shed 6 bases, with 12 bases lying between them. From germline, CDR1 is MNHEY and CDR2 SVGEGT. The CDR3 runs 13 residues. This CDR3 reads CASSRDRLDTQYF. CDR3 sequence (DNA): TGTGCCAGCAGTAGGGACCGCTTGGATACGCAGTATTTT.

This clonotype was observed a handful of times. The V and J genes are TRBV12-3 or TRBV12-4 and TRBJ2-2; a weak D match, TRBD2 (6 bases). The CDR3 consists of 16 residues. The V and J ends lost 6 bases and 0 bases respectively, with 14 bases between them. The CDR3 loop is CASRRTGTPNTGELFF. For the CDR3, the DNA is TGTGCCAGCAGGCGTACCGGGACTCCGAACACCGGGGAGCTGTTTTTT.

Only a few counts were recorded for this clonotype. This chain links TRBV5-1 with TRBJ1-1, with 11 bases matching TRBD1. The CDR3 consists of 15 residues. Germline V gene lookup returns CDR1 SGHRS and CDR2 YFSETQ. V gave up 3 bases and J gave up 4 bases; unmatched junction bases: 5. The DNA for the CDR3 is TGCGCCAGCAGCTCCATTGGGACAGGGGGCACTGAAGCTTTCTTT. Its translation: CASSSIGTGGTEAFF.

This clonotype was observed a handful of times. The chain couples TRBV9 to TRBJ2-2, with D tentatively TRBD2 (5 bases). Trimming took off 2 bases at V and 5 bases at J, with 13 bases between the two ends. The V gene's germline CDR1 is SGDLS and CDR2 YYNGEE. This CDR3 contains 15 residues. CDR3 sequence: CASSVGVWWTGELFF. CDR3 nucleotides: TGTGCCAGCAGCGTCGGGGTGTGGTGGACCGGGGAGCTGTTTTTT.

The rearrangement links TRBV2 to TRBJ2-1; 7 nucleotides match TRBD2. In germline, CDR1 is SNHLY, CDR2 FYNNEI. Losses at the gene ends were 6 bases for V and 7 bases for J; bases not matched to a gene: 12. The CDR3 loop spans 15 amino acids. The CDR3 protein is CASRGLMMRGNEQFF. CDR3 sequence (DNA): TGTGCCAGCAGAGGATTAATGATGCGGGGGAATGAGCAGTTCTTC.

The chain joins TRBV4-1 to TRBJ2-7, with D maybe TRBD1 (5 bases). V gave up 0 bases and J gave up 2 bases, with 8 bases separating them. Germline V gene data show CDR1 as MGHRA and CDR2 as YSYEKL. The CDR3 contains 14 residues. The DNA for the CDR3 is TGCGCCAGCAGCCAAGACAGGGAAGCCTACGAGCAGTACTTC. Protein product: CASSQDREAYEQYF.

The chain uses TRBV5-6 and TRBJ2-7, with TRBD1 matching over 7 bases. This CDR3 is built from 14 residues. The V segment lost 2 bases and the J segment 5 bases; nucleotides outside the gene matches: 7. Germline CDR1 reads SGHDT; CDR2 reads YYEEEE. CDR3 nucleotides: TGTGCCAGCAGCTTAAGGGGGCGCTTAAACGAGCAGTACTTC. This translates into CASSLRGRLNEQYF.

This clonotype was detected ten times or more. The rearrangement uses TRBV12-3 or TRBV12-4 and TRBJ1-5; D is unresolved. V gave up 8 bases and J gave up 0 bases, with 8 bases separating them. The CDR3 has 13 amino acids. Here the CDR3 DNA reads TGTGCCAGCGGGCAGGATAGCAATCAGCCCCAGCATTTT. Its protein is CASGQDSNQPQHF.